This record looks at one T cell receptor beta chain sequence and its context. Losses at the gene ends were 5 bases for V and 8 bases for J; bases not matched to a gene: 10. The CDR3 runs 17 residues. Germline CDR1 is LNHDA and CDR2 is SQIVND (reference sequence). In assigning cohorts, the study relied on participant-reported clinical history. In the original workflow: Counts of nucleated cells, estimated from reference gene primer amplification, were obtained. Clones were sequenced by immunoSEQ multiplex PCR, and TCRdb holds only the in-frame ones, with some missing. From that table come the V and J calls and clone size; the DNA was used to work out D and trimming. There are about 200,000 clones in the sample; roughly nine tenths occur only once, and around 2.4% lies in the top ten. This entry belongs to a study of blood T cell repertoires in COVID-19. Turning to the study itself: Sites across the United States, Italy and Spain contributed samples from acute and convalescent COVID-19. PBMCs, B-cell-depleted T cells, or T cells provided the cDNA or gDNA that made up the material.

V and J are TRBV19 and TRBJ2-1, with TRBD2 matching over 15 bases. Sample: PBMCs or T cells enriched from blood (not recorded which). The receptor was derived from a woman aged 30 to 39 who had recovered from COVID-19. The CDR3 DNA follows: TGTGCCAGTAGTCGACCGGGACTAGCGGGAGGCAGGTATGAGCAGTTCTTC. As protein: CASSRPGLAGGRYEQFF.